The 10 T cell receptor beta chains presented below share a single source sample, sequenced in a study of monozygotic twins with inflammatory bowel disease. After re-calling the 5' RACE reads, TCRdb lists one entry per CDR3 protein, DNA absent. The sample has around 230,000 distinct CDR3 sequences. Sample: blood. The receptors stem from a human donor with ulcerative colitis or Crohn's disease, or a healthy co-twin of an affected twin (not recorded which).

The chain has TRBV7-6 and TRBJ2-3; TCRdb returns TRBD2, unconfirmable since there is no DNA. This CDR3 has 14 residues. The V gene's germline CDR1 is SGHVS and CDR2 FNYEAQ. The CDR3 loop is CASSSGRGFDTQYF.

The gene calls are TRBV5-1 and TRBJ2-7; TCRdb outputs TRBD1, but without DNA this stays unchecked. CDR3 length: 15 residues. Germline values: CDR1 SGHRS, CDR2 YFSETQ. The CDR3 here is CASSLIGTAYYEQYF.

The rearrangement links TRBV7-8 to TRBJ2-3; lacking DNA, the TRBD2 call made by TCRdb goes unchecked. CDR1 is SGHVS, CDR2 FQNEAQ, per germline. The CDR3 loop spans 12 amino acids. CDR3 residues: CASSDLWDTQYF.

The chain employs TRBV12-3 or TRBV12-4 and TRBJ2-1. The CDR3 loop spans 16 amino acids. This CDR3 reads CASSPNWRSSYNEQFF.

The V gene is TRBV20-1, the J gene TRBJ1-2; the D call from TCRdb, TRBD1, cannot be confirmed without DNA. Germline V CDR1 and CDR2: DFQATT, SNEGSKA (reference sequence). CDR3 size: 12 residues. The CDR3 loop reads CSARTGGYGYTF.

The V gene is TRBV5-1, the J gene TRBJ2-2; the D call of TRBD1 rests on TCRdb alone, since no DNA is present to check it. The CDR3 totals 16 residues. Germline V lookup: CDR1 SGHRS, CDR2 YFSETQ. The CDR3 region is CASSLAPAGDTGELFF.

The CDR3 here is CASSSRDRGWADTQYF. The chain joins TRBV7-9 to TRBJ2-3. In germline, CDR1 is SEHNR, CDR2 FQNEAQ (reference sequence). The CDR3 consists of 16 residues. Full variable domain (missing parts from reference TRBV7-9 and TRBJ2-3): DTGVSQNPRHKITKRGQNVTFRCDPISEHNRLYWYRQTLGQGPEFLTYFQNEAQLEKSRLLSDRFSAERPKGSFSTLEIQRTEQGDSAMYLCASSSRDRGWADTQYFGPGTRLTVL.

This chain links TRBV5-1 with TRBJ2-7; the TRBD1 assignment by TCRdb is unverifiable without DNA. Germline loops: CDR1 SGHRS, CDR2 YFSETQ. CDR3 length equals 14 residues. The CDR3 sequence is CASSLGQIRDEQYF.

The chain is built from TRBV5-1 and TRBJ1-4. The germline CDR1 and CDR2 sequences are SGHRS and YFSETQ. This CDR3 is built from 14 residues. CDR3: CASSSGRINEKLFF. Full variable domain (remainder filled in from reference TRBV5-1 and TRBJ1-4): KAGVTQTPRYLIKTRGQQVTLSCSPISGHRSVSWYQQTPGQGLQFLFEYFSETQRNKGNFPGRFSGRQFSNSRSEMNVSTLELGDSALYLCASSSGRINEKLFFGSGTQLSVL.

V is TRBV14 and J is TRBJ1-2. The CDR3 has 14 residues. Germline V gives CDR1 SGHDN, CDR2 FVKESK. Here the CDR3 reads CATAELIGSEGYTF.